This record looks at one T cell receptor (beta chain) sequence and its context. This sample is drawn from a study of cytomegalovirus exposure and HLA in healthy donors. The PCR employed 60 Vbeta primers together with 13 Jbeta primers. Sequencing used immunoSEQ multiplex PCR; TCRdb keeps in-frame clones, though not all of them. The sample contains roughly 220,000 clones, roughly 80% of which appear only once. This CDR3 is built from 15 residues. Germline loops: CDR1 SGHKS, CDR2 YYEKEE (reference sequence). V lost 4 bases, J lost 0 bases, and 14 bases lay in between. Input material: PBMCs. This chain connects TRBV5-5 to TRBJ2-7, with D uncertain. The receptor was derived from a woman in her thirties or forties in good health and CMV-seronegative. CDR3 DNA: TGTGCCAGCAGCGTTGAGGCCCTAAGCTCCTACGAGCAGTACTTC. Amino acids: CASSVEALSSYEQYF. Drawing the rest from reference TRBV5-5 and TRBJ2-7, the complete variable domain is DAGVTQSPTHLIKTRGQQVTLRCSPISGHKSVSWYQQVLGQGPQFIFQYYEKEERGRGNFPDRFSARQFPNYSSELNVNALLLGDSALYLCASSVEALSSYEQYFGPGTRLTVT.